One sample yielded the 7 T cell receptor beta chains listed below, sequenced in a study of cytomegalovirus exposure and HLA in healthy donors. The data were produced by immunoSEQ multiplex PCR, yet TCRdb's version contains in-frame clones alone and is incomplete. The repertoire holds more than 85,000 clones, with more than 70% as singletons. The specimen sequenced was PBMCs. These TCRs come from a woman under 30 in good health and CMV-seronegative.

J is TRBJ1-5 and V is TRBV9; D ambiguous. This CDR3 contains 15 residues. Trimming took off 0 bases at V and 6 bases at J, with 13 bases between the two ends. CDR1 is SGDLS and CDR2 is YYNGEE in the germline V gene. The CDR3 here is CASSVGGDSGQPQHF. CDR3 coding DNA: TGTGCCAGCAGCGTAGGCGGTGATTCGGGTCAGCCCCAGCATTTT.

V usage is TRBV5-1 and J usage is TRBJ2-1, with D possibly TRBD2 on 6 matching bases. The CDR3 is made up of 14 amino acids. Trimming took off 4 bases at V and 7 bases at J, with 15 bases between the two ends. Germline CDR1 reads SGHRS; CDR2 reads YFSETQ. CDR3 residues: CASSPGAGRNEQFF. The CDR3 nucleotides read TGCGCCAGCAGCCCGGGAGCAGGGCGGAATGAGCAGTTCTTC.

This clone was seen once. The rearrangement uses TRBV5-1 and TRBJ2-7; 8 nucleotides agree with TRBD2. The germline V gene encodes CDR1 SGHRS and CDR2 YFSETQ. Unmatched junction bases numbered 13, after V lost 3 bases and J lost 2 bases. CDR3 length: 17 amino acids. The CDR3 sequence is CASSSPVTAGEPYEQYF. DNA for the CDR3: TGCGCCAGCAGCTCTCCTGTAACAGCGGGAGAGCCCTACGAGCAGTACTTC.

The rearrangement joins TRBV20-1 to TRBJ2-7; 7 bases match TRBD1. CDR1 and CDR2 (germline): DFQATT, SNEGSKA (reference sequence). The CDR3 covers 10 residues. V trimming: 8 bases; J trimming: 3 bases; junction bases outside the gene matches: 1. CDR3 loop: CSTGVYEQYF. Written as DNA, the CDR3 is TGCAGTACAGGGGTCTACGAGCAGTACTTC.

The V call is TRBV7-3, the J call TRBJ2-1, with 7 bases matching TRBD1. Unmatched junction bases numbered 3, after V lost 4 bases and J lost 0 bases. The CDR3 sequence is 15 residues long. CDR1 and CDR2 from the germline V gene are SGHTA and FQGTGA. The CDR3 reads CASSSTGSSYNEQFF. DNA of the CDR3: TGTGCCAGCAGCTCGACAGGGAGCTCCTACAATGAGCAGTTCTTC.

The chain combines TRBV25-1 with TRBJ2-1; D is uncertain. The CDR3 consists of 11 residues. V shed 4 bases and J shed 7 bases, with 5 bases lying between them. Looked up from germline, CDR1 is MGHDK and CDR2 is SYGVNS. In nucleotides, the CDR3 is TGTGCCAGCAGTGCCGGGAATGAGCAGTTCTTC. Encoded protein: CASSAGNEQFF.

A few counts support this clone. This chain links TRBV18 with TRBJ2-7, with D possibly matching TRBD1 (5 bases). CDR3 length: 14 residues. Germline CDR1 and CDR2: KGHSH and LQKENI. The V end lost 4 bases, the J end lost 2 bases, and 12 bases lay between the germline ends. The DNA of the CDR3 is TGTGCCAGCTCACTGACAGTGGATACCTACGAGCAGTACTTC. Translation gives CASSLTVDTYEQYF.